The 3 T cell receptor beta chains below all came from one sample that was sequenced in a study of naive and memory T cell subsets. Both TRBC1 and TRBC2 were covered by a beta constant-region primer of two equimolar oligonucleotides. Four rounds of PCR amplified the ligated cDNA using nested alpha and beta constant-region primers plus SP2. Using its own MiXCR run on the UMI-ligation and nested PCR reads, TCRdb lists one record per CDR3 protein. The sample comprises 150,000 or so distinct CDR3 sequences, roughly 22% of which are singletons, and roughly 0.1% rests with the top ten. Regarding the study as a whole: Especially in CD8 cells, naive repertoires contained a few larger clonotypes, possibly CD45RA-re-expressing memory cells.

These receptors are not linked to any known antigen. Specimen: naive CD4+ T cells from blood. The receptors were sampled from a human donor in good health.

V and J are TRBV2 and TRBJ2-1; 8 bases match TRBD1. This CDR3 comprises 13 residues. V was pared by 7 bases and J by 8 bases, with 7 bases of the junction left unmatched. Looked up from germline, CDR1 is SNHLY and CDR2 is FYNNEI. This CDR3 reads CASNGQGFDEQFF. CDR3 DNA: TGTGCCAGCAATGGACAGGGTTTCGATGAGCAGTTCTTC.

The chain couples TRBV4-2 to TRBJ1-2, with D possibly being TRBD1 (6 bases). The V gene lost 0 bases and the J gene lost 7 bases, with 12 bases spanning the gap. This CDR3 has 14 amino acids. The V gene's germline CDR1 is LGHNA and CDR2 YNFKEQ. CDR3 bases: TGTGCCAGCAGCCAAGATTCCAACAGGGCTGGCTACACCTTC. Translated: CASSQDSNRAGYTF.

Many counts were recorded for this clonotype. The J gene is TRBJ2-3, the V gene TRBV29-1; D possibly corresponds to TRBD2 (5 bases). The germline V gene encodes CDR1 SQVTM and CDR2 ANQGSEA. Trimming removed 6 bases from V and 2 bases from J, with 12 bases in between. This CDR3 comprises 13 residues. The CDR3 sequence: CSVGPRVTDTQYF. The CDR3 nucleotides read TGCAGCGTGGGCCCGAGGGTCACAGATACGCAGTATTTT.